The 14 T cell receptor beta chains below were found in one sample sequenced in a study of cytomegalovirus exposure and HLA in healthy donors. Amplification used 60 Vbeta primers and 13 Jbeta primers. The method was immunoSEQ multiplex PCR; TCRdb's version includes in-frame clones alone and lacks a portion of them. The sample lists about 95,000 clones, over 70% seen once, with around 8% in the top ten. What was sequenced was PBMCs. These receptors were obtained from a man in his sixties in good health and CMV-seronegative.

The genes are TRBV29-1 and TRBJ2-1, with 8 bases matching TRBD2. Germline V gives CDR1 SQVTM, CDR2 ANQGSEA. With V trimmed by 7 bases and J by 7 bases, 9 bases remained unmatched. The CDR3 has 13 amino acids. The CDR3 is CSASPTGGNEQFF. As DNA, the CDR3 is TGCAGCGCTTCCCCGACGGGAGGGAATGAGCAGTTCTTC.

To note about this clone: Sequence at one end of the junction differs from germline and may be a read error. This chain uses TRBV7-9 with TRBJ1-2; 10 bases map to TRBD1. CDR3 length: 17 amino acids. Looked up from germline, CDR1 is SEHNR and CDR2 is FQNEAQ (reference sequence). CDR3 sequence: CSSSFPDSDRGKDGYTF. For the CDR3, the DNA is TGTTCCAGCAGCTTTCCCGATTCGGACAGGGGGAAGGATGGCTACACCTTC. Using reference TRBV7-9 and TRBJ1-2 for the parts outside the CDR3, the full variable domain is DTGVSQNPRHKITKRGQNVTFRCDPISEHNRLYWYRQTLGQGPEFLTYFQNEAQLEKSRLLSDRFSAERPKGSFSTLEIQRTEQGDSAMYLCSSSFPDSDRGKDGYTFGSGTRLTVV.

V and J are TRBV6-6 and TRBJ1-1; D is unresolved. The CDR3 sequence is 13 residues long. Trimming cost V 8 bases and J 5 bases, with 15 bases left between them. Germline CDR1 reads MNHNY; CDR2 reads SVGAGI (reference sequence). The DNA of the CDR3 is TGTGCCAGCCATGAGGGAGGGAGGACTGAAGCTTTCTTT. It yields the protein CASHEGGRTEAFF.

This rearrangement joins TRBV28 to TRBJ1-1; D ambiguous. The germline V gene has CDR1 MDHEN and CDR2 SYDVKM. This CDR3 region has 12 residues. V lost 6 bases, J lost 6 bases, and 11 bases lay in between. The CDR3 DNA reads as TGTGCCAGCAGCCTCGGGGAGCCTGAAGCTTTCTTT. Translation gives CASSLGEPEAFF. Supplemented by reference TRBV28 and TRBJ1-1, the full variable domain reads DVKVTQSSRYLVKRTGEKVFLECVQDMDHENMFWYRQDPGLGLRLIYFSYDVKMKEKGDIPEGYSVSREKKERFSLILESASTNQTSMYLCASSLGEPEAFFGQGTRLTVV.

The V gene is TRBV7-2, the J gene TRBJ2-3, with 8 bases that match TRBD2. Germline V lookup: CDR1 SGHTA, CDR2 FQGNSA. CDR3 length equals 15 residues. J was trimmed by 0 bases and V by 4 bases; bases with no gene match: 3. CDR3 DNA: TGTGCCAGCAGCTCCGGGACTAGAAGCACAGATACGCAGTATTTT. Translation gives CASSSGTRSTDTQYF.

This clone was seen only a few times. J is TRBJ2-1 and V is TRBV4-3; 7 bases fit TRBD1. Germline CDR1 is LGHNA and CDR2 is YSLEER. V lost 4 bases to trimming and J lost 5 bases; unmatched junction nucleotides: 8. The CDR3 length is 15 residues. CDR3 DNA: TGCGCCAGCAGCCGTCCGGGACAGCGTAACAATGAGCAGTTCTTC. Protein sequence: CASSRPGQRNNEQFF.

The chain has TRBV13 and TRBJ2-7; weak D call: TRBD1 (6 bases). Germline CDR1 and CDR2: PRHDT and FYEKMQ (reference sequence). The CDR3 runs to 16 residues. Deletions cut 1 base from V and 2 bases from J, with 15 bases between. CDR3 residues: CASSLDVTGGAYEQYF. The CDR3 DNA is TGTGCCAGCAGCTTAGACGTGACAGGCGGTGCCTACGAGCAGTACTTC.

The chain joins TRBV29-1 to TRBJ2-1; a weak D match, TRBD2 (6 bases). This CDR3 is built from 13 residues. Germline lookup yields CDR1 SQVTM and CDR2 ANQGSEA. V was trimmed by 3 bases and J by 7 bases, leaving 13 bases between them. The CDR3 protein is CSVDSLGRNEQFF. In nucleotides, the CDR3 is TGCAGCGTTGATTCTCTTGGGAGGAATGAGCAGTTCTTC.

This sequence joins TRBV5-1 and TRBJ2-7; tentative D call: TRBD1 (5 bases). The CDR3 loop spans 18 amino acids. Per the germline V gene, CDR1 is SGHRS and CDR2 is YFSETQ. Trimming removed 0 bases at V and 3 bases at J, with 22 bases between. The CDR3: CASSLGPSEKGLHYEQYF. CDR3 nucleotide sequence: TGCGCCAGCAGCTTGGGGCCCTCTGAGAAGGGGCTACACTACGAGCAGTACTTC. The full variable domain, with the rest looked up from reference TRBV5-1 and TRBJ2-7, is KAGVTQTPRYLIKTRGQQVTLSCSPISGHRSVSWYQQTPGQGLQFLFEYFSETQRNKGNFPGRFSGRQFSNSRSEMNVSTLELGDSALYLCASSLGPSEKGLHYEQYFGPGTRLTVT.

The CDR3 nucleotides read TGTGCCAGCAGCGTAGCGGGGTGGGCGGGAGGCAAATACTCCCCCACAGATACGCAGTATTTT. This codes for CASSVAGWAGGKYSPTDTQYF. The chain recombines TRBV9 with TRBJ2-3, with 8 nucleotides matching TRBD2. Losses at the gene ends were 0 bases for V and 2 bases for J; bases not matched to a gene: 20. Germline-derived CDR1 and CDR2 are SGDLS and YYNGEE. This CDR3 has 21 amino acids.

The chain uses TRBV19 and TRBJ2-2; 10 nucleotides agree with TRBD1. From germline, CDR1 is LNHDA and CDR2 SQIVND (reference sequence). The CDR3 spans 15 residues. V was pared by 3 bases and J by 7 bases, with 5 bases of the junction left unmatched. The CDR3 reads CASSMDRGDGGELFF. The CDR3 DNA reads TGTGCCAGTAGTATGGACAGGGGGGATGGCGGGGAGCTGTTTTTT.

The rearrangement joins TRBV15 to TRBJ2-7, with D unclear. The CDR3 totals 14 residues. Germline CDR1 is LNHNV and CDR2 is YYDKDF (reference sequence). V was pared by 0 bases and J by 1 base, with 7 bases between. The CDR3 DNA sequence: TGTGCCACCAGCAGAGAGGCCAGATCCTACGAGCAGTACTTC. Translated: CATSREARSYEQYF.

The count of this clone is one. The V gene is TRBV5-8, the J gene TRBJ1-6; 8 positions match TRBD1. V was clipped by 2 bases and J by 7 bases; unmatched bases: 8. Germline lookup yields CDR1 SGHTS and CDR2 YDEGEE. The CDR3 is made up of 16 amino acids. In DNA, the CDR3 is TGTGCCAGCAGCTTATGGCAGGGGGCGCGAAATTCACCCCTCCACTTT. It codes for CASSLWQGARNSPLHF.

This chain uses TRBV4-2 with TRBJ2-1; TRBD2 might be the D (6 bases). The V end was cut by 10 bases, the J end by 1 base, with 17 bases between. Germline V gene sequence: CDR1 LGHNA, CDR2 YNFKEQ. The CDR3 is made up of 15 amino acids. The CDR3 loop reads CATSPGGPSYNEQFF. DNA for the CDR3: TGTGCCACGAGCCCAGGAGGGCCATCCTACAATGAGCAGTTCTTC.